The sequence of this TCR beta chain was determined in a study of T cells after yellow fever vaccination. V dropped 0 bases and J dropped 13 bases, with 10 bases sitting between them. The CDR3 contains 11 residues. Germline V lookup: CDR1 DFQATT, CDR2 SNEGSKA (reference sequence). TCRdb re-called the 5' RACE reads with MiXCR, one entry per CDR3 protein. This table holds a few hundred thousand distinct CDR3 sequences, approximately 3% found once. This clonotype was counted at least ten times. This TCR was sampled from a man aged 18 to 29 who received the YFV17D yellow fever vaccine. The specimen comprised CD4+ T cells sorted from PBMCs, sampled 10 days after the yellow fever booster vaccination. The chain has TRBV20-1 and TRBJ2-1; D is uncertain. CDR3 in amino acids: CSARDSWIQFF. The CDR3 DNA follows: TGCAGTGCTAGAGATAGCTGGATTCAGTTCTTC.